This T cell receptor beta chain was found in a study of cytomegalovirus exposure and HLA in healthy donors. Per germline, CDR1 LGHNT and CDR2 FRNRAP. This CDR3 spans 13 amino acids. Trimming pared 8 bases from V and 5 bases from J, leaving 16 bases between. The PCR contained 60 Vbeta and 13 Jbeta primers. Assay: immunoSEQ multiplex PCR; the TCRdb copy retains only in-frame clones and omits some. The sample shows roughly 130,000 clones, about 74% of them seen only once. The receptor was isolated from a woman between 45 and 60 years old in good health and CMV-seropositive. The source material was PBMCs. The chain uses TRBV12-5 and TRBJ2-7; no clear D gene. The CDR3 is CASTRVLGDEQYF. The CDR3 nucleotides read TGTGCTAGTACCCGTGTTCTAGGCGACGAGCAGTACTTC.